What follows are 18 T cell receptor beta chains derived from one specimen sequenced in a study of blood T cells in healthy people across ages. Alongside a J-beta primer mix, a sample-barcoded 5' primer served in a second PCR lasting roughly 6 to 12 cycles. TCRdb recomputed calls from the 5' RACE reads with MiXCR, one row per CDR3 protein. The table records approximately 1,000,000 distinct CDR3 sequences, 40% to 45% of them present only once. The specimen was blood. The receptors stem from a woman aged 60-75 years in good health.

J is TRBJ2-7 and V is TRBV6-6; D possibly corresponds to TRBD2 (6 bases). Germline V gene sequence: CDR1 MNHNY, CDR2 SVGAGI (reference sequence). V was shortened by 2 bases and J by 5 bases, with 13 bases between the two germline ends. This CDR3 is 14 amino acids long. The CDR3 bases are TGTGCCAGCAGTTACCCGAAATTAGCGGACGAGCAGTACTTC. Protein product: CASSYPKLADEQYF.

The rearrangement links TRBV27 to TRBJ2-2, with D maybe TRBD1 (5 bases). The V end lost 2 bases, the J end lost 2 bases, and 12 bases lay between the germline ends. Germline V gives CDR1 MNHEY, CDR2 SMNVEV (reference sequence). This CDR3 has 16 amino acids. CDR3 sequence reads: CASSLMGPGNTGELFF. Written as DNA, the CDR3 is TGTGCCAGCAGTTTAATGGGGCCTGGAAACACCGGGGAGCTGTTTTTT.

The V and J genes are TRBV4-2 and TRBJ2-7; TRBD2 matches at 15 bases. Germline trimming cut 3 bases from V and 0 bases from J; bases unmatched to any gene: 3. CDR1 LGHNA and CDR2 YNFKEQ come from the germline V gene. The CDR3 consists of 17 residues. The CDR3 sequence: CASSQGLAGGDSYEQYF. For the CDR3, the DNA is TGTGCCAGCAGCCAGGGACTAGCGGGGGGAGACTCCTACGAGCAGTACTTC.

Of note for this clonotype: A much larger clonotype is one base distant, so this may be a read error. The chain carries TRBV12-3 or TRBV12-4 and TRBJ2-5; the match to TRBD1 covers 7 bases. The CDR3 length is 14 residues. The CDR3 sequence is CACSPTGAQETQYF. CDR3 nucleotides: TGTGCCTGCAGTCCAACAGGGGCTCAGGAGACCCAGTACTTC.

Many counts were recorded for this clonotype. The J gene is TRBJ2-7, the V gene TRBV3-1, with D hard to call. This CDR3 spans 15 amino acids. The germline gives CDR1 LGHDT, CDR2 YNNKEL (reference sequence). The V gene lost 0 bases and the J gene lost 5 bases, with 14 bases spanning the gap. For the CDR3, the DNA is TGTGCCAGCAGCCAAGATTCGAGGACGGCGGACGAGCAGTACTTC. This gives the protein CASSQDSRTADEQYF.

The rearrangement uses TRBV29-1 and TRBJ2-7; D possibly matches TRBD1 or TRBD2 (6 bases each). This CDR3 is 15 amino acids long. Looked up from germline, CDR1 is SQVTM and CDR2 is ANQGSEA. Deletions cut 7 bases from V and 9 bases from J, with 28 bases between. In DNA, the CDR3 is TGCAGCGGGGGGGAATATGGGACAAGAACCGGCGCGCAGTACTTC. This encodes CSGGEYGTRTGAQYF.

As for this clonotype: This may be a read error: a much more frequent sequence differs by one nucleotide. The gene calls are TRBV28 and TRBJ2-7; tentatively, D is TRBD1 (6 bases). This CDR3 is 14 amino acids long. Germline CDR1 reads MDHEN; CDR2 reads SYDVKM. V lost 6 bases and J lost 3, with 15 bases in between. The CDR3 spells CASRPQQGSYEQYF. CDR3 DNA: TGTGCCAGCAGACCACAACAGGGTAGCTACGAGCAGTACTTC.

The J gene is TRBJ2-7, the V gene TRBV5-1, with 12 nucleotides matching TRBD2. The germline V gene encodes CDR1 SGHRS and CDR2 YFSETQ. V was pared by 4 bases and J by 3 bases, with 5 bases of the junction left unmatched. The CDR3 has 15 residues. The CDR3 nucleotides read TGCGCCAGCAGCCCCACTAGCGGGAGGATCTACGAGCAGTACTTC. Translated: CASSPTSGRIYEQYF.

This clonotype was seen ten or more times. The chain is built from TRBV20-1 and TRBJ2-7; perhaps TRBD2 as D (6 bases). The germline V and J ends were trimmed by 5 bases and 0 bases, with 17 bases remaining between them. The CDR3 consists of 15 residues. The germline gives CDR1 DFQATT, CDR2 SNEGSKA (reference sequence). In DNA, the CDR3 is TGCAGTGCTCTATCGGGAGACAGTCCCTCCTACGAGCAGTACTTC. Protein: CSALSGDSPSYEQYF.

In its sample, this clonotype was seen once. This may come from a read error, since a much larger clone is one base off. The chain links TRBV29-1 to TRBJ2-7; D is possibly TRBD2 (6 bases). The DNA end is a closer match to TRBJ2-5, so the J assignment may be wrong. Germline CDR1 reads SQVTM; CDR2 reads ANQGSEA. The CDR3 consists of 12 residues. This CDR3 is CSGFGSRETQYF. DNA for the CDR3: TGCAGCGGGTTCGGGAGCAGAGAGACCCAGTACTTC.

This clonotype was counted a few times. The rearrangement links TRBV27 to TRBJ2-5; possibly TRBD1 for D (6 bases). The CDR3 is made up of 13 amino acids. Germline V lookup: CDR1 MNHEY, CDR2 SMNVEV (reference sequence). V was clipped by 3 bases and J by 7 bases, with 12 bases between them. The CDR3 reads CASSFSLGGTQYF. CDR3 nucleotide sequence: TGTGCCAGCAGTTTTAGCCTAGGGGGGACCCAGTACTTC.

This clonotype is a singleton in its sample. This sequence joins TRBV30 and TRBJ2-3, with D unresolved. Trimming shortened V by 5 bases and J by 3 bases, and 12 bases separated the two germline ends. CDR1 and CDR2 (germline): GTSNPN, SVGIG (reference sequence). The CDR3 spans 13 residues. CDR3 sequence reads: CAWWRHGTDTQYF. The CDR3 bases are TGTGCCTGGTGGCGGCATGGGACAGATACGCAGTATTTT.

The rearrangement joins TRBV13 to TRBJ2-1; the D is unclear. This CDR3 comprises 13 residues. Trimming cost V 5 bases and J 6 bases, with 11 bases left between them. Germline lookup yields CDR1 PRHDT and CDR2 FYEKMQ (reference sequence). The CDR3 nucleotides are TGTGCCAGCAGCCAACCGAGAGGCAATGAGCAGTTCTTC. It encodes CASSQPRGNEQFF. Supplemented by reference TRBV13 and TRBJ2-1, the full variable domain reads AAGVIQSPRHLIKEKRETATLKCYPIPRHDTVYWYQQGPGQDPQFLISFYEKMQSDKGSIPDRFSAQQFSDYHSELNMSSLELGDSALYFCASSQPRGNEQFFGPGTRLTVL.

This chain joins TRBV7-9 and TRBJ1-1; D might be TRBD1 (5 bases). CDR1 and CDR2 from the germline V gene are SEHNR and FQNEAQ (reference sequence). Between the trimmed V and J ends, which lost 5 bases and 6 bases, there was a span of 16 bases. The CDR3 is 14 residues long. Here the CDR3 reads CASSVGGLVPEAFF. The DNA for the CDR3 is TGTGCCAGCAGCGTGGGGGGTTTGGTGCCTGAAGCTTTCTTT.

Written as DNA, the CDR3 is TGTGCCTGGAGCGCCGGAGTGAATACGCAGTATTTT. Encoded protein: CAWSAGVNTQYF. The chain uses TRBV30 and TRBJ2-3; D is unclear. V dropped 3 bases and J dropped 7 bases, with 11 bases sitting between them. In germline, CDR1 is GTSNPN, CDR2 SVGIG (reference sequence). The CDR3 is 12 amino acids.

The V call is TRBV5-6, the J call TRBJ2-5; maybe TRBD2 (5 bases). This CDR3 has 13 residues. V dropped 5 bases and J dropped 2 bases, with 10 bases sitting between them. CDR1 is SGHDT, CDR2 YYEEEE, per germline. The CDR3 loop reads CASSISGQETQYF. The CDR3 DNA is TGTGCCAGCAGTATAAGCGGACAAGAGACCCAGTACTTC.

This clonotype showed up just once. V and J are TRBV18 and TRBJ2-3; possibly TRBD2 for D (6 bases). There are 17 residues in the CDR3. Per germline, CDR1 KGHSH and CDR2 LQKENI. V was clipped by 5 bases and J by 2 bases, with 20 bases between them. The CDR3 sequence is CASSWGRERALTDTQYF. CDR3 nucleotide sequence: TGTGCCAGCTCATGGGGTCGAGAGCGGGCCCTCACAGATACGCAGTATTTT.

This clonotype appeared a few times. V is TRBV2 and J is TRBJ2-1, with D possibly TRBD2 on 6 matching bases. Germline V gene sequence: CDR1 SNHLY, CDR2 FYNNEI. Deletions cut 5 bases from V and 8 bases from J, with 19 bases between. The CDR3 totals 15 residues. CDR3 DNA: TGTGCCAGCAGTCTTAGCGGCCCCGAGGTCGATGAGCAGTTCTTC. This translates into CASSLSGPEVDEQFF. The variable domain in full, completed from reference TRBV2 and TRBJ2-1, reads EPEVTQTPSHQVTQMGQEVILRCVPISNHLYFYWYRQILGQKVEFLVSFYNNEISEKSEIFDDQFSVERPDGSNFTLKIRSTKLEDSAMYFCASSLSGPEVDEQFFGPGTRLTVL.